The rows below give T cell receptor beta chains drawn from one sample of a study of cytomegalovirus exposure and HLA in healthy donors. Clones were read by immunoSEQ multiplex PCR, and TCRdb kept only the in-frame ones, dropping some. Seen here are about 150,000 clones, 70% to 85% observed once, and the top ten hold 4.8%. Sequencing used PBMCs. Receptors were obtained from a man between 18 and 35 years old in good health and CMV-seronegative. The CDR3 runs from the conserved cysteine through the conserved F or W. D genes are given only for firm matches. Size is omitted from some rows. Given values are once, few, many or a class for expanded clones.

j_call cdr3_length clone_size d_call v_call cdr3_nt cdr3_aa
TRBJ1-5 17 NA NA TRBV5-8 TGTGCCAGCAGCCGAGGTACCGGGACATGGAGCAATCAGCCCCAGCATTTT CASSRGTGTWSNQPQHF
TRBJ1-6 17 NA TRBD1 TRBV5-5 TGTGCCAGCAGTTCCGAATCTCGGGACAGGGCTAATTCACCCCTCCACTTT CASSSESRDRANSPLHF
TRBJ2-7 15 NA NA TRBV5-1 TGCGCCAGCAGCCCGACAGGGAGGTGGGCCTACGAGCAGTACTTC CASSPTGRWAYEQYF
TRBJ1-4 12 NA NA TRBV7-9 TGTTCCAGCAGCTTAAACGCGGGAAAACTGTTTTTT CSSSLNAGKLFF
TRBJ2-3 12 NA NA TRBV7-9 TGTTCCCTTCAGGGGACGACAGATACGCAGTATTTT CSLQGTTDTQYF
TRBJ2-1 13 NA NA TRBV9 TGTGCCAGCAGCGCAGGGTCACAATTTGAGCAGTTCTTC CASSAGSQFEQFF
TRBJ1-2 15 once NA TRBV4-1 TGCGCCAGCAGCCAAGAAGGCGCCAGGTTCTATGGCTACACCTTC CASSQEGARFYGYTF
TRBJ2-3 13 NA NA TRBV2 TGTGCCAGCAGTGAATTTCTTTTGGATACGCAGTATTTT CASSEFLLDTQYF
TRBJ2-3 15 once TRBD1 TRBV5-8 TGTGCCAGCAGCTTGGCGGCAGGGGGTTTCGATACGCAGTATTTT CASSLAAGGFDTQYF
TRBJ2-5 15 NA TRBD2 TRBV5-1 TGCGCCAGCAGCCCAATGGGGGGGATCCGGGAGACCCAGTACTTC CASSPMGGIRETQYF
TRBJ1-3 16 NA NA TRBV5-4 TGTGCCAGCAGCCGCTATGACAGGCACTCTGGAAACACCATATATTTT CASSRYDRHSGNTIYF
TRBJ2-2 14 NA NA TRBV19 TGTGCCAGTAGTCAGGGGCGGAACACCGGGGAGCTGTTTTTT CASSQGRNTGELFF
TRBJ1-1 12 NA NA TRBV18 TGTGCCAGCTCACCCCCCCGAGATGAAGCTTTCTTT CASSPPRDEAFF
TRBJ2-7 14 NA TRBD1 TRBV2 TGTGCCAGCACGATACGACAGGGGGCCCACGAGCAGTACTTC CASTIRQGAHEQYF
TRBJ1-5 16 NA NA TRBV19 TGTGCCAGTAGTATAGTGTGGGGGGTCCTTAGGCAGCCCCAGCATTTT CASSIVWGVLRQPQHF
TRBJ2-7 13 NA TRBD2 TRBV27 TGTGCCAGCAGTACCACTAGCGTTTCCGAGCAGTACTTC CASSTTSVSEQYF
TRBJ2-5 15 once NA TRBV28 NA CASSSSRGLGETQYF
TRBJ2-1 14 NA TRBD1 TRBV28 TGTGCCAGCAGTTTCGGACAGGGATCGGATGAGCAGTTCTTC CASSFGQGSDEQFF
TRBJ2-7 14 NA NA TRBV7-2 TGTGCCAGCAGCTTAGTGAGCGGCTCCTACGAGCAGTACTTC CASSLVSGSYEQYF
TRBJ2-7 15 NA NA TRBV15 TGTGCCACCAGCAGAGCGTCGGATATAGGGGTCGAGCAGTACTTC CATSRASDIGVEQYF
TRBJ1-1 14 NA TRBD1 TRBV5-1 TGCGCCAGCAGCTGGGGACAGATGAACACTGAAGCTTTCTTT CASSWGQMNTEAFF
TRBJ2-7 12 NA NA TRBV19 TGTGCCAGTACCGGGTCCCCCTACGAGCAGTACTTC CASTGSPYEQYF
TRBJ2-4 17 NA TRBD1 TRBV5-1 TGCGCCAGCAGCCAGACAGGGTTTTCGTCGGCCAAAAACATTCAGTACTTC CASSQTGFSSAKNIQYF
TRBJ2-3 11 NA TRBD2 TRBV5-6 TGTGCCAGCAGCTATAGCGGGAGCGCGTATTTT CASSYSGSAYF